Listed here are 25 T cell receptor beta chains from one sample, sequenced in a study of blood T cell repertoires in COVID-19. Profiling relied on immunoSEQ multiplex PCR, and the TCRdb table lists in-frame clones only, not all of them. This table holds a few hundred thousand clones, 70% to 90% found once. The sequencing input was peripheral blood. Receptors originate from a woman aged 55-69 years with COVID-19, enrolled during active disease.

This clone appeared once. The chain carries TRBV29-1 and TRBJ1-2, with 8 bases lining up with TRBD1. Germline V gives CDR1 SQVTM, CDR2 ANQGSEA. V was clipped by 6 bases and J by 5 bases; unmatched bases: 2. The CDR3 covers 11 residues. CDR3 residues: CSVDRGYGYTF. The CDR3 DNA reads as TGCAGCGTAGACAGGGGATATGGCTACACCTTC.

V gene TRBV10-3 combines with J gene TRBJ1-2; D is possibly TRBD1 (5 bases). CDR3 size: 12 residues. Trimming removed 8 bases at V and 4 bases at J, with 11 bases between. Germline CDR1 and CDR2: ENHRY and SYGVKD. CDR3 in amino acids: CAIRSGAYGYTF. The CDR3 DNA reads TGTGCCATCCGAAGCGGGGCCTATGGCTACACCTTC.

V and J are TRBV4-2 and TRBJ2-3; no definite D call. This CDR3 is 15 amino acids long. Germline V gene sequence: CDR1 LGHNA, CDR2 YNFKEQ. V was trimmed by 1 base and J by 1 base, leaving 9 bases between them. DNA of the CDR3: TGTGCCAGCAGCCAAGTCTTGACTGGCACAGATACGCAGTATTTT. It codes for CASSQVLTGTDTQYF.

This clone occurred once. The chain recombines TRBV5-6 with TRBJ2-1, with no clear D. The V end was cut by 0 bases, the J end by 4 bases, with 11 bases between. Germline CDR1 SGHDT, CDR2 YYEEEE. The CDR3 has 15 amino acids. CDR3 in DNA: TGTGCCAGCAGCTTGGACTACCAGATTTACAATGAGCAGTTCTTC. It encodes CASSLDYQIYNEQFF. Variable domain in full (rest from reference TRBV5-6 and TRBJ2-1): DAGVTQSPTHLIKTRGQQVTLRCSPKSGHDTVSWYQQALGQGPQFIFQYYEEEERQRGNFPDRFSGHQFPNYSSELNVNALLLGDSALYLCASSLDYQIYNEQFFGPGTRLTVL.

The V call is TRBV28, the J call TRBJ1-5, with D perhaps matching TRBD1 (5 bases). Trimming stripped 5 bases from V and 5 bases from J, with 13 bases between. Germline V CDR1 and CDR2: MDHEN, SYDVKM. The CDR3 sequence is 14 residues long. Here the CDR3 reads CASSRTSRDQPQHF. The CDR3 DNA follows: TGTGCCAGCAGTAGGACATCGAGAGATCAGCCCCAGCATTTT.

The CDR3 coding sequence is TGTGCCAGCAGCCTACAGGGGGCCGGCGGGGAGCTGTTTTTT. Its protein product is CASSLQGAGGELFF. The chain joins TRBV3-1 (or the pseudogene TRBV3-2) to TRBJ2-2; TRBD1 agrees at 9 bases. V lost 4 bases to trimming and J lost 7 bases; unmatched junction nucleotides: 4. From germline, CDR1 is LGHDT and CDR2 YNNKEL (reference sequence). The CDR3 totals 14 residues.

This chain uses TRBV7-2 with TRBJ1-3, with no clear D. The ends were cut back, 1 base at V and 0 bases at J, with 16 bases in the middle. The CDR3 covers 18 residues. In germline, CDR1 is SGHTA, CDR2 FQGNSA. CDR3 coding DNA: TGTGCCAGCAGCTTAGATCTGGCGGTCTGGAGCTCTGGAAACACCATATATTTT. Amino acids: CASSLDLAVWSSGNTIYF.

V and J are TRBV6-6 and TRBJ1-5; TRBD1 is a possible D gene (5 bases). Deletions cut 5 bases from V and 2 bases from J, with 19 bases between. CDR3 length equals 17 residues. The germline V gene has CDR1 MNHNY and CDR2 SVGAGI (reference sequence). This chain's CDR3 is CASSHGARGPGNQPQHF. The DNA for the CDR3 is TGTGCCAGCAGTCATGGGGCGCGAGGTCCTGGCAATCAGCCCCAGCATTTT.

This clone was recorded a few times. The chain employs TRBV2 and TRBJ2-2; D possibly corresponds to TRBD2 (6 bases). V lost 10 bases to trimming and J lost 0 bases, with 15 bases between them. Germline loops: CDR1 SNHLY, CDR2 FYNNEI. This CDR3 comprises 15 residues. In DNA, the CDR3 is TGTGCCACTACAGAGGACTACGCGAACACCGGGGAGCTGTTTTTT. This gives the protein CATTEDYANTGELFF.

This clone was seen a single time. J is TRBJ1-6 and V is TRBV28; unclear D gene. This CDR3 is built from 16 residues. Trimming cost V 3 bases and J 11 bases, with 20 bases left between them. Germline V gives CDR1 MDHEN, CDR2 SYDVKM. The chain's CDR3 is CASSFPLTRARTPLHF. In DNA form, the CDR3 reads TGTGCCAGCAGTTTCCCTTTAACGAGGGCGAGGACACCCCTCCACTTT.

The CDR3 here is CASSSVWGTSVAGELFF. As DNA, the CDR3 is TGTGCCAGTAGCTCCGTGTGGGGGACTAGCGTCGCCGGGGAGCTGTTTTTT. This chain connects TRBV19 to TRBJ2-2; the match to TRBD2 covers 10 bases. V lost 6 bases, J lost 6 bases, and 13 bases stayed unmatched. The CDR3 is made up of 17 amino acids. CDR1 and CDR2 from the germline V gene are LNHDA and SQIVND (reference sequence).

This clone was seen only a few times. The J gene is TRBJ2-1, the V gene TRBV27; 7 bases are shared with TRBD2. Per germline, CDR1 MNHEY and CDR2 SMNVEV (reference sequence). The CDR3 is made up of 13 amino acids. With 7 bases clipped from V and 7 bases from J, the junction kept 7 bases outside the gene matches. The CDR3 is CASNSGTRNEQFF. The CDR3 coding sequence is TGTGCCAGCAACAGCGGGACCCGAAATGAGCAGTTCTTC.

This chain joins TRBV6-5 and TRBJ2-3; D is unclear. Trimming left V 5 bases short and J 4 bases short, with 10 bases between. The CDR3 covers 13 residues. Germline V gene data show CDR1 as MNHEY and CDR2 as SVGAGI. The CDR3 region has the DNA TGTGCCAGCAGTAAACTACGTTCAGATACGCAGTATTTT. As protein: CASSKLRSDTQYF.

The CDR3 DNA reads TGTGCCAGCAGCCAAGAGGGTCTAGCGGGAGGTCGGGAGCAGTACTTC. This encodes CASSQEGLAGGREQYF. The chain employs TRBV3-1 (or the pseudogene TRBV3-2) and TRBJ2-7; TRBD2 aligns across 11 bases. The ends lost 0 bases at V and 7 bases at J; junction bases unmatched: 8. The CDR3 spans 16 residues. Germline CDR1 LGHDT, CDR2 YNNKEL (reference sequence).

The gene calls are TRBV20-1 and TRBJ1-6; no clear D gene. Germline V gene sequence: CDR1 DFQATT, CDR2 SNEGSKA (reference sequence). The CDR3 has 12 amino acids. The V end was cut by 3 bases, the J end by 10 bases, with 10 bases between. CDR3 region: CSASPSRSPLHF. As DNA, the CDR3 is TGCAGTGCTAGTCCCTCTCGGTCACCCCTCCACTTT.

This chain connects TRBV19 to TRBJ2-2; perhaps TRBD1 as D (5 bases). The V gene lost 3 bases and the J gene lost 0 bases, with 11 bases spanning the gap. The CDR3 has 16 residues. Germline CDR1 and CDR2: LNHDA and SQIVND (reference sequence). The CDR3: CASSISGISNTGELFF. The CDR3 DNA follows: TGTGCCAGTAGTATTTCAGGGATATCGAACACCGGGGAGCTGTTTTTT.

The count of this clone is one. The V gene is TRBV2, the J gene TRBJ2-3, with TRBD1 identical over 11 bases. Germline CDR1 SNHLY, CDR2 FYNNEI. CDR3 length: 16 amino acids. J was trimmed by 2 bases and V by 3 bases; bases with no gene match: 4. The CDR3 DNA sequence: TGTGCCAGCAGTGAGGACAGGGGGCTCGTCACAGATACGCAGTATTTT. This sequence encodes CASSEDRGLVTDTQYF.

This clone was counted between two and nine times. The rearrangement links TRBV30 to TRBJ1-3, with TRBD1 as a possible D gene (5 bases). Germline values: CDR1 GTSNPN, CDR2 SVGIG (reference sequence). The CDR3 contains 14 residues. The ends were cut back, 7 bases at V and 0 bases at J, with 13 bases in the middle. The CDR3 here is CALRGSSSGNTIYF. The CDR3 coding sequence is TGTGCCTTACGGGGGTCGAGCTCTGGAAACACCATATATTTT. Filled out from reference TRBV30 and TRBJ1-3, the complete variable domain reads SQTIHQWPATLVQPVGSPLSLECTVEGTSNPNLYWYRQAAGRGLQLLFYSVGIGQISSEVPQNLSASRPQDRQFILSSKKLLLSDSGFYLCALRGSSSGNTIYFGEGSWLTVV.

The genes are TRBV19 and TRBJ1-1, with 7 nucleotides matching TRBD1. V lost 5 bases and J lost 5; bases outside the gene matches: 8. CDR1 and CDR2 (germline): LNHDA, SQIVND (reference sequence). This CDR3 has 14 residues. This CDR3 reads CASSLGGARTEAFF. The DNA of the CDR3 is TGTGCCAGTAGTCTAGGGGGCGCGAGGACTGAAGCTTTCTTT.

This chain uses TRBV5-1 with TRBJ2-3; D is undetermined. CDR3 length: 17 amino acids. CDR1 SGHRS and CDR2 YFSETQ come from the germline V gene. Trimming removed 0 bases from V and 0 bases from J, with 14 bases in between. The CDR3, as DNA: TGCGCCAGCAGCTTGGCCCCTACAGCCCTTAGCACAGATACGCAGTATTTT. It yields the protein CASSLAPTALSTDTQYF.

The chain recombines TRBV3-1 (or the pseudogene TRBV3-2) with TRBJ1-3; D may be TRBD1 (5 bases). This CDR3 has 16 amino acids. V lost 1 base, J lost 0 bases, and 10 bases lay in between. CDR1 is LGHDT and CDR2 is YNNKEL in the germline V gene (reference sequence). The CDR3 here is CASSQVPGGSGNTIYF. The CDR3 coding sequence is TGTGCCAGCAGCCAAGTTCCGGGGGGCTCTGGAAACACCATATATTTT.

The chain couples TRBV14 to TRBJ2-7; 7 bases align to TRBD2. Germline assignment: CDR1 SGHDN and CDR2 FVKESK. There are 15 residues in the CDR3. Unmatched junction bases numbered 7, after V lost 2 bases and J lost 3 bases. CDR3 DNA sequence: TGTGCCAGCAGCCAACAGGGCGGGAGTGGCTACGAGCAGTACTTC. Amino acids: CASSQQGGSGYEQYF.

CDR3 loop: CASSVARVHTDTQYF. DNA of the CDR3: TGTGCCAGCAGCGTAGCCCGAGTCCATACAGATACGCAGTATTTT. V and J are TRBV9 and TRBJ2-3; D is unclear. Trimming shortened V by 0 bases and J by 3 bases, and 11 bases separated the two germline ends. Germline V gives CDR1 SGDLS, CDR2 YYNGEE. The CDR3 has 15 amino acids.

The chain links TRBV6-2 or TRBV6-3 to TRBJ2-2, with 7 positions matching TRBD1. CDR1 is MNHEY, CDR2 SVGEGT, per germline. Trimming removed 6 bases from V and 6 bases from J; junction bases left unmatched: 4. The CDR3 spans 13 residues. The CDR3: CASSPTGAGELFF. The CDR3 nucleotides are TGTGCCAGCAGCCCTACAGGGGCCGGGGAGCTGTTTTTT.

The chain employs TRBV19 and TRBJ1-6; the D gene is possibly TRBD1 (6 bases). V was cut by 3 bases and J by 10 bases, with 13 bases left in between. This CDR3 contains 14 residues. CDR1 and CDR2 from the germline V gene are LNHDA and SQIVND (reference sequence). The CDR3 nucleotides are TGTGCCAGTAGTATCGCAGGGGTACTCTCACCCCTCCACTTT. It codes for CASSIAGVLSPLHF.